Listed below are T cell receptor beta chains from one sample, sequenced in a study of CD8+ T cells in alopecia areata. Libraries were prepared by immunoSEQ multiplex PCR; TCRdb keeps only in-frame clonotypes and omits some of them. Among 200,000 or so clones listed, nearly 60% were seen once. Sequenced material: CD4+ T cells sorted from blood, taken at week 24, from a patient treated with tofacitinib. The receptors stem from a human donor with alopecia areata. The CDR3 runs from the conserved cysteine through the conserved F or W. D genes are given only for firm matches. Part of the rows lack a size; the others show once, few, many or a class for expanded clones.

size	V	D	J	CDR3	DNA
few	TRBV19	.	TRBJ2-7	CASSPTTRGSYEQYF	TGTGCCAGTAGTCCCACCACCCGCGGCTCCTACGAGCAGTACTTC
.	TRBV27	TRBD1	TRBJ2-4	CASTHGQGIAKNIQYF	TGTGCCAGCACCCACGGACAGGGCATAGCCAAAAACATTCAGTACTTC
.	TRBV7-2	.	TRBJ2-1	CASSLGQDNEQFF	TGTGCCAGCAGCTTAGGACAGGACAATGAGCAGTTCTTC
.	TRBV9	.	TRBJ2-2	CASSVIGSGELFF	TGTGCCAGCAGCGTAATAGGGTCCGGGGAGCTGTTTTTT
.	TRBV28	.	TRBJ1-3	CASIRTAGNTIYF	TGTGCCAGCATCAGGACAGCCGGAAACACCATATATTTT
.	TRBV6-5	.	TRBJ1-2	CASSSFSKSGYTF	TGTGCCAGCAGTTCCTTCTCGAAGAGTGGCTACACCTTC
few	TRBV29-1	TRBD2	TRBJ2-5	CSVLSGRRQETQYF	TGCAGCGTTCTGAGCGGGAGGAGGCAAGAGACCCAGTACTTC
.	TRBV30	TRBD2	TRBJ2-1	CAWSRLAGGLVRNEQFF	TGTGCCTGGAGTAGGCTAGCGGGAGGGCTGGTTAGGAATGAGCAGTTCTTC
.	TRBV5-4	.	TRBJ2-7	CASSRDPTRPYEQYF	TGTGCCAGCAGCCGAGATCCAACGCGGCCCTACGAGCAGTACTTC
.	TRBV6-5	.	TRBJ2-5	CASSSWVGETQYF	TGTGCCAGCAGTTCTTGGGTTGGGGAGACCCAGTACTTC
.	TRBV10-3	.	TRBJ2-5	CAISQGGAGQETQYF	TGTGCCATCAGCCAGGGGGGGGCTGGACAAGAGACCCAGTACTTC
.	TRBV29-1	TRBD1	TRBJ2-7	CSATTGGSYEQYF	TGCAGCGCTACGACAGGGGGCTCCTACGAGCAGTACTTC
.	TRBV7-9	TRBD1	TRBJ2-6	CASSPTGAGANVLTF	TGTGCCAGCAGCCCCACAGGGGCTGGGGCCAACGTCCTGACTTTC
.	TRBV23-1	.	TRBJ2-3	CASNNTDTQYF	TGCGCCAGCAACAACACAGATACGCAGTATTTT
.	TRBV7-2	TRBD1	TRBJ2-5	CASSSDREETQYF	TGTGCCAGCAGCTCCGACAGGGAAGAGACCCAGTACTTC
.	TRBV4-1	.	TRBJ1-3	CASSQVRGDTIYF	TGCGCCAGCAGCCAAGTAAGGGGAGACACCATATATTTT
.	TRBV29-1	TRBD1	TRBJ2-1	CSVGTGWGEQFF	TGCAGCGTCGGGACAGGTTGGGGCGAGCAGTTCTTC
.	TRBV18	.	TRBJ2-5	CASSSQQQHQETQYF	TGTGCCAGCTCATCACAACAGCAGCACCAAGAGACCCAGTACTTC
.	TRBV29-1	.	TRBJ2-3	CSVERGSSDTQYF	TGCAGCGTTGAAAGGGGGTCGTCAGATACGCAGTATTTT
.	TRBV28	TRBD1	TRBJ2-1	CASSLAGTGQFF	TGTGCCAGCAGTCTAGCCGGGACAGGGCAGTTCTTC
.	TRBV14	.	TRBJ2-5	CASSQTAYQETQYF	TGTGCCAGCAGCCAAACCGCGTACCAAGAGACCCAGTACTTC
.	TRBV5-4	.	TRBJ1-1	CASSLASGRNTEAFF	TGTGCCAGCAGCTTGGCTAGTGGGCGTAACACTGAAGCTTTCTTT
.	TRBV27	.	TRBJ2-2	CASSQGMGGELFF	TGTGCCAGCAGCCAAGGGATGGGCGGGGAGCTGTTTTTT
.	TRBV7-2	TRBD2	TRBJ2-1	CASSLQTSKEQFF	TGTGCCAGCAGCTTACAGACTAGCAAGGAGCAGTTCTTC